This paragraph reports one T cell receptor (beta chain). This clonotype occurred many times. This receptor's antigen is unknown. No base qualities exist here, and no much larger clone lies one base off it. The hyperthyroidism patients were between 18 and 65 years old and newly diagnosed, with a disease duration of less than 2 months. Exclusion was applied to patients with uncontrolled infections, other autoimmune diseases, pregnancy or lactation. Clinical symptoms, serum thyroxine and TRAb, thyroid ultrasound, and orbital computed tomography formed the basis for the diagnoses. Blood from progressor patients was collected at the time of first diagnosis with hyperthyroidism, before any ophthalmopathy symptoms had appeared. Ficoll-Paque density gradient centrifugation was used to isolate PBMCs from approximately 11 ml of fresh peripheral blood. Progressor patients were initially diagnosed with Graves' hyperthyroidism and developed ophthalmopathy during follow-up. Total RNA was extracted using Trizol reagent, and RNA quality was assessed on an Agilent 2100 Bioanalyzer.

The CDR3 numbers 13 residues from cysteine through phenylalanine. The kept DNA is CDR3 alone, 39 bases in frame from the first base. For CDR1 and CDR2, the germline V gene lists ENHRY and SYGVKD. V was cut back by 10 bases and J by 4 bases, leaving a gap of 16 bases between them. TCR beta CDR3 regions were amplified from RNA transcripts. A first-round RT-PCR of the TCR CDR3 used the HTBI primer set with the Qiagen OneStep RT-PCR kit. Libraries were constructed in a second round of multiplex PCR, after which size selection and purification were performed. Sequencing of the libraries was done on an Illumina HiSeq2000 using paired-end 100 bp reads. Under the source paper's analysis protocol: SOAPnuke was used to process the raw data, removing reads that contained adapters or uncalled bases, had a mean Phred below 15, or lacked an exact match to the constant primer or identifier. COPE v1.2.5 was used to merge the high-quality paired reads, and each unique nucleotide sequence was defined as a clonotype. Clonotypes were aligned to IMGT TRBV, TRBD and TRBJ reference segments using MiTCR v1.1. The analysis was restricted to V-J combinations with a frequency above 0.0001, which together covered about 99% of the repertoires. A TCS score was defined as the ratio between F50 (clonal expansion) and ExV (chaos), using BLOSUM62-based TCRdist between CDR3 peptides within each V-J. Welch's t-statistics and random forest reduced 514 V-J features to around 14, which were used in a naive Bayes classifier (R e1071). Clones were called with MiXCR by TCRdb after fastp trimmed the public reads at Q25, and only in-frame beta chains were retained. Here each entry gathers all rows of one CDR3 protein and keeps the most common genes and DNA. These V and J calls rely on TCRdb rather than the paper's analysis. This sample has under 200,000 distinct CDR3 sequences in its table, and about 9.4% of those were observed once. Around 20% of the sample is taken by the ten largest.

The data originate from a study of T cells in Graves' hyperthyroidism and ophthalmopathy (dated by TCRdb to about 2019). Background on the whole study: Peripheral blood was sampled at the time of initial diagnosis, prior to any treatment. To identify distinguishing TCR V-J signatures, a discovery cohort of about 100 patients was used, comprising 43 with Graves' ophthalmopathy and 57 with stable Graves' hyperthyroidism. An independent validation cohort of under 20 hyperthyroidism patients and about 15 patients who later progressed to ophthalmopathy tested prospective prediction of ophthalmopathy. The roughly 91 discovery patients were randomly divided into training and test sets at a 7:3 ratio. Thyroid tissue and blood T-cell repertoires from several Graves' hyperthyroidism patients were also compared in the study. Following sampling, methimazole starting at 30 mg daily was given to hyperthyroidism patients, and high-dose intravenous methylprednisolone was given to ophthalmopathy patients. The paper describes TCR Vbeta CDR3 sequencing of 130 to 150 peripheral blood samples, made up of fewer than 50 ophthalmopathy patients, 70 to 75 hyperthyroidism patients and 17 progressor patients. What the authors observed across the whole study: No statistical method was used to set the sample size in advance, and investigators knew the group allocation. Most expanded thyroid clonotypes (frequency above 0.001) were also found in blood, which suggests that blood repertoires may mirror thyroid immune responses. In validation, the model predicted progression to ophthalmopathy with approximately 71% sensitivity and less than 75% specificity, a median of about 6.7 months before onset. In cross-validation, a model built on a 13 V-J signature told ophthalmopathy apart from stable hyperthyroidism with 85% to 90% sensitivity and roughly 82% specificity, and in testing the same model reached 80%/75%.

Sequencing used blood. This sequence was found in a young woman with Graves' hyperthyroidism that later progressed to Graves' ophthalmopathy. The chain is assembled from TRBV10-3 and TRBJ1-1, with TRBD1 as a weak D call on 6 bases. The DNA sequence is given as TGTGCCACGACGCAGGGGCAGGGCACTGAAGCTTTCTTT. It encodes CATTQGQGTEAFF.